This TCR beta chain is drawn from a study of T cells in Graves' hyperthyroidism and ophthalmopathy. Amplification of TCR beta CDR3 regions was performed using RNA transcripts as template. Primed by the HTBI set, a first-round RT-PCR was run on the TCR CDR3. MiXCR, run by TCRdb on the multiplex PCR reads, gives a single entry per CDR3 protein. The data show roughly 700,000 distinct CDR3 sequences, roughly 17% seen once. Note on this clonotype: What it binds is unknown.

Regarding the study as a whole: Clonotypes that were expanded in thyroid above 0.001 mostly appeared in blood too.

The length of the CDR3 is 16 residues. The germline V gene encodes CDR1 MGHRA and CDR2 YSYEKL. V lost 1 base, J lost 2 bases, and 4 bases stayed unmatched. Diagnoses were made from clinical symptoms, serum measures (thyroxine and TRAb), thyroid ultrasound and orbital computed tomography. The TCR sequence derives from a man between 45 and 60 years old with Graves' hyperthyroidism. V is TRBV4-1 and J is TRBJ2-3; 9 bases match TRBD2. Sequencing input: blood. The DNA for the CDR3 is TGCGCCAGCAGCCAAGTAGCGGGAGTGCACACAGATACGCAGTATTTT. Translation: CASSQVAGVHTDTQYF.